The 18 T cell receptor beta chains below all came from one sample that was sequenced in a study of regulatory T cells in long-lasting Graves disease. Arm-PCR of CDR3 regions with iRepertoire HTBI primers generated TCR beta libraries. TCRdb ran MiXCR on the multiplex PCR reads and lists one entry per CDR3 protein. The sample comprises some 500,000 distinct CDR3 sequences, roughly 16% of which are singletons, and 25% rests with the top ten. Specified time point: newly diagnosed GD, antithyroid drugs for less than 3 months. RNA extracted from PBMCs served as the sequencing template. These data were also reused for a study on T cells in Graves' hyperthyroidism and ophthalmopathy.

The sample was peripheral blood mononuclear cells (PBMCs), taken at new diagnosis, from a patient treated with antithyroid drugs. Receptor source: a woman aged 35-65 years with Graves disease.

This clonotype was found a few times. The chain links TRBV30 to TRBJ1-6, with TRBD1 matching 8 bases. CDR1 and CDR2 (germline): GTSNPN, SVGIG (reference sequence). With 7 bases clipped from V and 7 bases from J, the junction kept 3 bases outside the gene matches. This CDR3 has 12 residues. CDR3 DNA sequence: TGTGCCTACCGGACAGGGAATTCACCCCTCCACTTT. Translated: CAYRTGNSPLHF.

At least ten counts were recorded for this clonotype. CDR3 loop: CAISESTQKPSQGYTF. CDR3 DNA: TGTGCCATCAGTGAGTCGACTCAGAAGCCCTCCCAAGGCTACACCTTC. The rearrangement joins TRBV10-3 to TRBJ1-2; D is undetermined. Trimming took 0 bases from V and 8 from J, leaving 19 bases between them. This CDR3 has 16 amino acids. Germline assignment: CDR1 ENHRY and CDR2 SYGVKD.

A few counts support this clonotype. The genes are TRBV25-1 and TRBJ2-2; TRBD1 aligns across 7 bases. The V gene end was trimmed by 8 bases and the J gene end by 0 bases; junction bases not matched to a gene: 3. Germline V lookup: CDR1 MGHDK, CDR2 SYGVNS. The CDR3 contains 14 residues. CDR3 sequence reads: CASAGQANTGELFF. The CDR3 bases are TGTGCCAGCGCCGGACAGGCGAACACCGGGGAGCTGTTTTTT.

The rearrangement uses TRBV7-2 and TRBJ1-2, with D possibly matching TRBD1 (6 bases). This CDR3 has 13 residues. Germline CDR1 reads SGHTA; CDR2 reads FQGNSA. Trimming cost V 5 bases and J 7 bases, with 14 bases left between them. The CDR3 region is CASSLGGVVGYTF. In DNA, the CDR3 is TGTGCCAGCAGCCTAGGGGGGGTTGTTGGCTACACCTTC.

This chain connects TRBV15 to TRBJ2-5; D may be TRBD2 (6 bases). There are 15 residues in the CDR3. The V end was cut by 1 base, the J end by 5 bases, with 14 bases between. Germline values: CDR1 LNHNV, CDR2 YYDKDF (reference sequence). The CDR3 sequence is CATSRARIGGETQYF. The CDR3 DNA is TGTGCCACCAGCAGAGCTCGCATTGGAGGGGAGACCCAGTACTTC.

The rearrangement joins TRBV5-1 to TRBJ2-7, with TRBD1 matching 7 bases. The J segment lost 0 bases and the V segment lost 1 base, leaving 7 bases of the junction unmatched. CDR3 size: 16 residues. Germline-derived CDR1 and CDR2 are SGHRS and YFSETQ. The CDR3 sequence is CASSLLAGGGSYEQYF. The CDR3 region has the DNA TGCGCCAGCAGCTTGCTGGCAGGGGGTGGCTCCTACGAGCAGTACTTC.

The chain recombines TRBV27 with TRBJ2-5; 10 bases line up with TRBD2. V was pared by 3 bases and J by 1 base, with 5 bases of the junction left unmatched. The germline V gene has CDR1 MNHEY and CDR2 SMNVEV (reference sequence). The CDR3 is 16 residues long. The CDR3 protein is CASSFPTSGAQETQYF. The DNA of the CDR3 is TGTGCCAGCAGTTTCCCTACTAGCGGGGCCCAAGAGACCCAGTACTTC.

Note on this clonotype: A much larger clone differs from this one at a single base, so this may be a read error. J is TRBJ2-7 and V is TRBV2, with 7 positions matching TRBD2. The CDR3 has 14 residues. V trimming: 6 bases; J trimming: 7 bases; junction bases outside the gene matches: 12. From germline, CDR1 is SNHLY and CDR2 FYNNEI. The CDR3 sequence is CASRSSGPYNEQYF. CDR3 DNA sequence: TGTGCCAGCAGGTCTAGCGGCCCCTACAATGAGCAGTACTTC. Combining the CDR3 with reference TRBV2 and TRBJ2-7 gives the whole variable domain EPEVTQTPSHQVTQMGQEVILRCVPISNHLYFYWYRQILGQKVEFLVSFYNNEISEKSEIFDDQFSVERPDGSNFTLKIRSTKLEDSAMYFCASRSSGPYNEQYFGPGTRLTVT.

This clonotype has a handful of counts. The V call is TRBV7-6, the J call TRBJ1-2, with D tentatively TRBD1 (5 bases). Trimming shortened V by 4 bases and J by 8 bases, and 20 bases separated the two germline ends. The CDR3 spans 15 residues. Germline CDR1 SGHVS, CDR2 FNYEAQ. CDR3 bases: TGTGCCAGCAGCTCCACGGCCGGGACTCAACGAGGCTACACCTTC. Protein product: CASSSTAGTQRGYTF.

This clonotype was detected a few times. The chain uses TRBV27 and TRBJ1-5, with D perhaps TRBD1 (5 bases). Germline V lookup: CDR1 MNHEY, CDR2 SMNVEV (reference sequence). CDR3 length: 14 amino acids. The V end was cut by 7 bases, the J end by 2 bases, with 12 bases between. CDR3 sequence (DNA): TGTGCCAGCATGGGGACCCAGGGCAATCAGCCCCAGCATTTT. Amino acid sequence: CASMGTQGNQPQHF.

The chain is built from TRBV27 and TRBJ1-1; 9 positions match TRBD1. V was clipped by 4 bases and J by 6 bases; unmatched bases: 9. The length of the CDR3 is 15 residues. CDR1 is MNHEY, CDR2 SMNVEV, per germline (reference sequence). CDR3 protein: CASSSTGTGIPEAFF. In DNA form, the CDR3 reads TGTGCCAGCAGTTCCACCGGGACAGGGATTCCTGAAGCTTTCTTT.

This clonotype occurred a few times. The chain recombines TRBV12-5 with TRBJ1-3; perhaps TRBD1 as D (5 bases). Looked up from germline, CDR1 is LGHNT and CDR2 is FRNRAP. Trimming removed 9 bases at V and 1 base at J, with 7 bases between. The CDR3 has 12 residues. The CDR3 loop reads CASRESGNTIYF. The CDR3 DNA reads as TGTGCTAGCAGGGAGTCTGGAAACACCATATATTTT.

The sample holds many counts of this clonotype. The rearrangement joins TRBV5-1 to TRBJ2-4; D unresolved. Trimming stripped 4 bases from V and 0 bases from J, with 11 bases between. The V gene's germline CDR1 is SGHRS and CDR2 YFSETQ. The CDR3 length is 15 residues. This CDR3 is CASSTEALAKNIQYF. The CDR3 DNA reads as TGCGCCAGCAGCACCGAGGCCTTAGCCAAAAACATTCAGTACTTC.

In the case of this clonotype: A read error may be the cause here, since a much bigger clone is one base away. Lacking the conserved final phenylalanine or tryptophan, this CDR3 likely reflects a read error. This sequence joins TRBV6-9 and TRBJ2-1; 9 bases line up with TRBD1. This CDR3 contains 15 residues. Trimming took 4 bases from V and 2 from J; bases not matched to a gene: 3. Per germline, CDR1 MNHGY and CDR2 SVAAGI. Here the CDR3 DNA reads TGTGCCAGCAGTTCGGGGACAGGGACCTACAATGAGCAGTTCCTC. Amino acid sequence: CASSSGTGTYNEQFL.

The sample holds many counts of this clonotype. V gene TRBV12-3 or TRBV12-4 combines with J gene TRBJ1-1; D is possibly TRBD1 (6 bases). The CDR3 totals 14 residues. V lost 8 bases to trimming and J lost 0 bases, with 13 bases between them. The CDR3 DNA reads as TGTGCCAGCTCCCCAGGGGCCGTGAACACTGAAGCTTTCTTT. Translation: CASSPGAVNTEAFF.

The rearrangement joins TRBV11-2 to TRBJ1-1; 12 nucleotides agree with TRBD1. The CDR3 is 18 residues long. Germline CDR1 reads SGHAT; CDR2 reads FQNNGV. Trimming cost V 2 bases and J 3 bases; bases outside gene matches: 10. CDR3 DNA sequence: TGTGCCAGCAGCTTACACAGCGGGACAGGGGGCGAGGACACTGAAGCTTTCTTT. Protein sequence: CASSLHSGTGGEDTEAFF.

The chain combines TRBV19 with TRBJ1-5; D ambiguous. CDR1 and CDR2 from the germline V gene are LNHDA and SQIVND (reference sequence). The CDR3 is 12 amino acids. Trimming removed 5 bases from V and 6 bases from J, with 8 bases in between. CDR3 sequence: CASSSETQPQHF. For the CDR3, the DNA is TGTGCCAGTAGTTCCGAGACTCAGCCCCAGCATTTT.

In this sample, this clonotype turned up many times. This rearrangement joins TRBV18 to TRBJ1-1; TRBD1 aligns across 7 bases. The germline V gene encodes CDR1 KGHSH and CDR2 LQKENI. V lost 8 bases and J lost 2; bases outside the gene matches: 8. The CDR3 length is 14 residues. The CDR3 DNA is TGTGCCAGCAGCTTCGGACAGGTAAACACTGAAGCTTTCTTT. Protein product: CASSFGQVNTEAFF.